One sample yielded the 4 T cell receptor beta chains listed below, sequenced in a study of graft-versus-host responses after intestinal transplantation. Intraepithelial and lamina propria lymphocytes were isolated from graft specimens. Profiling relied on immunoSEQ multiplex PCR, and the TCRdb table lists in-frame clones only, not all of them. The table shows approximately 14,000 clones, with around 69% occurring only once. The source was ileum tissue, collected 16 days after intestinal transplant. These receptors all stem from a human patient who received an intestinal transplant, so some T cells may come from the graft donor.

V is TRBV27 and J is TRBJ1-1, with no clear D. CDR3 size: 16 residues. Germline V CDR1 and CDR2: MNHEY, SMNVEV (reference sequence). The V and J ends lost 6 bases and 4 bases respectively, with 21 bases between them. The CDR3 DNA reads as TGTGCCAGCAGGTTTCCAGTCCGGGGTTGTAGCACTGAAGCTTTCTTT. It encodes CASRFPVRGCSTEAFF.

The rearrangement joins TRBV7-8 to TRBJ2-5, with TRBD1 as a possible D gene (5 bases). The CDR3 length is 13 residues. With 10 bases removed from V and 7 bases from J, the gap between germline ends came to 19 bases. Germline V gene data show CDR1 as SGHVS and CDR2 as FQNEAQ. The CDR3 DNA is TGTGCCATCGGCAAAGGGGCCGTACGGACCCAGTACTTC. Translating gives CAIGKGAVRTQYF. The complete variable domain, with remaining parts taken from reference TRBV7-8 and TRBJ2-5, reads GAGVSQSPRYKVAKRGQDVALRCDPISGHVSLFWYQQALGQGPEFLTYFQNEAQLDKSGLPSDRFFAERPEGSVSTLKIQRTQQEDSAVYLCAIGKGAVRTQYFGPGTRLLVL.

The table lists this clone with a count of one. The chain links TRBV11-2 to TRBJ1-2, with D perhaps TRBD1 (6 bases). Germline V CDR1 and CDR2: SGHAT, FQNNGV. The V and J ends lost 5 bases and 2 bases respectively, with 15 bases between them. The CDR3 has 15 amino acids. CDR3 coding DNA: TGTGCCAGCAGCCTTCTCAGGGGAAAGAACTATGGCTACACCTTC. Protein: CASSLLRGKNYGYTF.

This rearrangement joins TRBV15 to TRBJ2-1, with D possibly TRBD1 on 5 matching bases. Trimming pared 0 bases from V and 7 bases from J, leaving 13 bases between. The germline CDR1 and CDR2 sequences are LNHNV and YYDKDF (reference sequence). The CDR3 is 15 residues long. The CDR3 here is CATSRDRGAGNEQFF. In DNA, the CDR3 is TGTGCCACCAGCAGAGATCGTGGGGCAGGGAATGAGCAGTTCTTC.